This is a list of T cell receptor beta chains from one sample in a study of OX40 agonist ivuxolimab in advanced cancers. Profiling relied on immunoSEQ multiplex PCR, and the TCRdb table lists in-frame clones only, not all of them. The sample holds 55,000 to 65,000 clones, over 80% seen once. The sequenced sample was CD4+ or CD8+ T cells sorted from blood, obtained in a trial of the OX40 agonist ivuxolimab. These TCRs come from an adult with an advanced solid tumor such as melanoma, head and neck, liver or kidney cancer. The CDR3 runs from the conserved cysteine through the conserved F or W. Each record gives: V gene, clone size, D gene, J gene, CDR3 DNA, CDR3 protein. A D gene is named only where the DNA matches it firmly. The listing skips clone size in some rows; elsewhere it reads once, few, many or a size class.

V: TRBV4-3; size: once; D: TRBD2; J: TRBJ2-5; DNA: TGCGCCAGCAGCCAACGACTAGCGGGGAAAGAGACCCAGTACTTC; CDR3: CASSQRLAGKETQYF
V: TRBV28; size: once; D: -; J: TRBJ1-6; DNA: TGTGCCAGCAGAAACATATGGGGGAGAAACAATTCACCCCTCCACTTT; CDR3: CASRNIWGRNNSPLHF
V: TRBV28; size: -; D: -; J: TRBJ1-6; DNA: TGTGCCAGCAGTTTAGGGGCAGCGATAAGTCGCAATTCACCCCTCCACTTT; CDR3: CASSLGAAISRNSPLHF
V: TRBV13; size: few; D: TRBD1; J: TRBJ1-2; DNA: TGTGCCAGCAGCGTCGGGACAGCCTATGGCTACACCTTC; CDR3: CASSVGTAYGYTF
V: TRBV5-5; size: -; D: -; J: TRBJ2-7; DNA: TGTGCCAGCAGGTTGGGACGGAGCTCCTACGAGCAGTACTTC; CDR3: CASRLGRSSYEQYF
V: TRBV30; size: -; D: TRBD1; J: TRBJ1-1; DNA: TGTGCCTGGAACAGGGGGGTTAACACTGAAGCTTTCTTT; CDR3: CAWNRGVNTEAFF
V: TRBV30; size: -; D: -; J: TRBJ2-7; DNA: TGTGCCTGGAGTCCCGACAGTAGATACGAGCAGTACTTC; CDR3: CAWSPDSRYEQYF
V: TRBV30; size: -; D: -; J: TRBJ2-1; DNA: TGTGCCTGGAGTGAGGGGGAGCAGTTCTTC; CDR3: CAWSEGEQFF
V: TRBV27; size: -; D: -; J: TRBJ1-1; DNA: TGTGCCAGCACGTCTTTGGGGGCCGGGAACACTGAAGCTTTCTTT; CDR3: CASTSLGAGNTEAFF
V: TRBV14; size: -; D: TRBD1; J: TRBJ1-1; DNA: TGTGCCAGCAGCCCCCCCGGGACAGCAATGAACACTGAAGCTTTCTTT; CDR3: CASSPPGTAMNTEAFF
V: TRBV6-1; size: -; D: -; J: TRBJ1-1; DNA: TGTGCCATCGAGACAAACCTGAACACTGAAGCTTTCTTT; CDR3: CAIETNLNTEAFF
V: TRBV30; size: -; D: -; J: TRBJ1-2; DNA: TGTGCCTGGAGTGAAAATTCGGGACTCCTTGGCTACACCTTC; CDR3: CAWSENSGLLGYTF
V: TRBV2; size: -; D: TRBD2; J: TRBJ2-1; DNA: TGTGCCACCTACGGGACTAGCGGGACAGATGAGCAGTTCTTC; CDR3: CATYGTSGTDEQFF
V: TRBV5-1; size: -; D: -; J: TRBJ2-2; DNA: TGCGCCAGCAGCCCTGGGACTGGGCCCGGGGAGCTGTTTTTT; CDR3: CASSPGTGPGELFF
V: TRBV5-1; size: -; D: -; J: TRBJ1-1; DNA: TGCGCCAGCAAGCAGGAGAACACTGAAGCTTTCTTT; CDR3: CASKQENTEAFF
V: TRBV29-1; size: once; D: -; J: TRBJ1-1; DNA: TGCAGCGTTGAAGGTCGCAGGGAGAGCACTGAAGCTTTCTTT; CDR3: CSVEGRRESTEAFF
V: TRBV9; size: -; D: -; J: TRBJ2-3; DNA: TGTGCCAGCAGCGTAGTTAGCACAGATACGCAGTATTTT; CDR3: CASSVVSTDTQYF
V: TRBV6-1; size: -; D: -; J: TRBJ1-2; DNA: TGTGCCAGCAGTGATGGGGGCTACACCTTC; CDR3: CASSDGGYTF
V: TRBV27; size: -; D: -; J: TRBJ1-5; DNA: TGTGCCAGCAGCACTTTAGGGGGGACCCTAGGGCAGCCCCAGCATTTT; CDR3: CASSTLGGTLGQPQHF
V: TRBV9; size: -; D: -; J: TRBJ1-1; DNA: TGTGCCAGCAGCGTAGTTGGTGGGGCACGGACTGAAGCTTTCTTT; CDR3: CASSVVGGARTEAFF
V: TRBV9; size: few; D: TRBD2; J: TRBJ2-3; DNA: TGTGCCAGCAGCCCGGGGAGGGCTAGCACAGATACGCAGTATTTT; CDR3: CASSPGRASTDTQYF
V: TRBV5-6; size: -; D: -; J: TRBJ2-7; DNA: TGTGCCAGCAGCTCCTCACAGGGTTTCATCTACGAGCAGTACTTC; CDR3: CASSSSQGFIYEQYF
V: TRBV4-1; size: -; D: -; J: TRBJ2-2; DNA: TGCGCAATCGAGAGTCCTGCCATTCTTGAGCTGTTTTTT; CDR3: CAIESPAILELFF
V: TRBV6-5; size: -; D: -; J: TRBJ2-1; DNA: TGTGCCAGCGGCGAATACAGCTCCTACAATGAGCAGTTCTTC; CDR3: CASGEYSSYNEQFF
V: TRBV5-4; size: -; D: -; J: TRBJ2-3; DNA: TGTGCCAGCAGCTGGGCACTCAGCACAGATACGCAGTATTTT; CDR3: CASSWALSTDTQYF
V: TRBV6-5; size: -; D: -; J: TRBJ1-5; DNA: TGTGCCAGCAGTTACTCGAGGGGGAGCAATCAGCCCCAGCATTTT; CDR3: CASSYSRGSNQPQHF
V: TRBV6-5; size: -; D: -; J: TRBJ2-2; DNA: TGTGCCAGCAGTTACGGTGGGGGGCCAAGGACCGGGGAGCTGTTTTTT; CDR3: CASSYGGGPRTGELFF
V: TRBV6-5; size: -; D: -; J: TRBJ1-5; DNA: TGTGCCAGCAGCACGACAGGAGGTTTGGAATTTTTT; CDR3: CASSTTGGLEFF
V: TRBV7-3; size: once; D: -; J: TRBJ1-1; DNA: TGTGCCAGCAGCTTAGTCCTGAACACTGAAGCTTTCTTT; CDR3: CASSLVLNTEAFF
V: TRBV19; size: -; D: -; J: TRBJ1-6; DNA: TGTGCCAGTAGTTTTTTCCTACCGGGGGGCTATTCACCCCTCCACTTT; CDR3: CASSFFLPGGYSPLHF
V: TRBV23-1; size: -; D: -; J: TRBJ1-5; DNA: TGCGCCAGCAATAACGGGGGGGGCCCGTATAGCAATCAGCCCCAGCATTTT; CDR3: CASNNGGGPYSNQPQHF
V: TRBV4-2; size: -; D: -; J: TRBJ1-2; DNA: TGTGCCAGCAGCCCCGAGATACAGGGCTATGGCTACACCTTC; CDR3: CASSPEIQGYGYTF
V: TRBV28; size: -; D: -; J: TRBJ1-3; DNA: TGTGCCAGCAGTCCCCCAGGGTCTGGAAACACCATATATTTT; CDR3: CASSPPGSGNTIYF
V: TRBV9; size: -; D: -; J: TRBJ2-1; DNA: TGTGCCAGCAGCGTAGGAAGTTACAATGAGCAGTTCTTC; CDR3: CASSVGSYNEQFF
V: TRBV14; size: -; D: TRBD2; J: TRBJ2-5; DNA: TGTGCCAGCAGCCAAGGACCGGGACTAGCGGGGGGAGTCCAAGAGACCCAGTACTTC; CDR3: CASSQGPGLAGGVQETQYF
V: TRBV19; size: -; D: -; J: TRBJ1-4; DNA: TGTGCCAGTAGTATTGGGTCAACTAATGAAAAACTGTTTTTT; CDR3: CASSIGSTNEKLFF
V: TRBV4-3; size: -; D: TRBD1; J: TRBJ1-5; DNA: TGCGCCAGCAGCCGTACAGGGGAAAGCAATCAGCCCCAGCATTTT; CDR3: CASSRTGESNQPQHF
V: TRBV27; size: once; D: -; J: TRBJ2-1; DNA: TGTGCCAGCAGTCTAAGCTCCTACAATGAGCAGTTCTTC; CDR3: CASSLSSYNEQFF
V: TRBV11-2; size: -; D: -; J: TRBJ2-7; DNA: TGTGCCAGCAGCTTAGCACTAGCCGGTTACGAGCAGTACTTC; CDR3: CASSLALAGYEQYF
V: TRBV19; size: -; D: TRBD1; J: TRBJ1-1; DNA: TGTGCCAGTATTTGGGCTACCGGGACAGATAACACTGAAGCTTTCTTT; CDR3: CASIWATGTDNTEAFF
V: TRBV23-1; size: -; D: TRBD1; J: TRBJ2-6; DNA: TGCGCCAGCAGTCAGGTCCAACGGGACAGGGCTGGGGCCAACGTCCTGACTTTC; CDR3: CASSQVQRDRAGANVLTF
V: TRBV5-4; size: -; D: -; J: TRBJ2-1; DNA: TGTGCCAGCAGCATACCAGCGGGTAGATACAATGAGCAGTTCTTC; CDR3: CASSIPAGRYNEQFF
V: TRBV4-1; size: -; D: -; J: TRBJ2-3; DNA: TGCGCCAGCAGCCAAGAGCGGGACTCCTACACAGATACGCAGTATTTT; CDR3: CASSQERDSYTDTQYF